Sequencing of this T cell receptor (beta chain) was carried out in a study of T cell responses to AZD1222 COVID-19 vaccine. Germline V gene data show CDR1 as MNHEY and CDR2 as SMNVEV (reference sequence). This CDR3 is 14 amino acids long. Trimming removed 3 bases at V and 4 bases at J, with 12 bases between. Note on this clone: What it recognizes is unknown.

The method was immunoSEQ multiplex PCR; TCRdb's version includes in-frame clones alone and lacks a portion of them. The sample lists 150,000 to 200,000 clones, about 93% occurring once. Overall study findings and caveats: A rise in Spike-specific TCR breadth and depth followed two AZD1222 doses. Vaccine-associated CD4 TCRs ranged over spike, dominating at 160-218 and 743-854.

The receptor was derived from an adult in good health. The sequences come from peripheral blood, collected on day 0 of AZD1222 vaccination. The V call is TRBV27, the J call TRBJ1-2; maybe TRBD1 (6 bases). The CDR3 loop is CASSFTGAGYGYTF. CDR3 in DNA: TGTGCCAGCAGTTTCACGGGGGCCGGCTATGGCTACACCTTC.